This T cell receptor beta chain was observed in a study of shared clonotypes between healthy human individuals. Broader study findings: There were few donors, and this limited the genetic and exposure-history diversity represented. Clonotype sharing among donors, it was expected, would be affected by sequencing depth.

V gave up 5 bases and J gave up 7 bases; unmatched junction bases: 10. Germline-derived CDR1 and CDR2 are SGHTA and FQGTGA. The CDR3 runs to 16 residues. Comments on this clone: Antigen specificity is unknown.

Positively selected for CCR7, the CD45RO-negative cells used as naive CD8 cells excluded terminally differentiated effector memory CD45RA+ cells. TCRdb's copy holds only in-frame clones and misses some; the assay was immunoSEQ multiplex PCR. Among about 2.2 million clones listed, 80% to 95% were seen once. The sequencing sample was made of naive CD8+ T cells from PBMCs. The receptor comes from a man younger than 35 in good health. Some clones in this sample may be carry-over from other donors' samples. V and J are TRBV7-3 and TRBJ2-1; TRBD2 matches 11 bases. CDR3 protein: CASSLLAGGPSNEQFF. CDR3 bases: TGTGCCAGCAGCCTATTAGCGGGAGGGCCGTCGAATGAGCAGTTCTTC.